This T cell receptor beta chain was sequenced during a study of tumor-infiltrating lymphocytes in localized non-small cell lung cancer. Looking at the study overall: The cohort mixed smokers and never-smokers, several histologies, and some post-neoadjuvant-chemotherapy samples. General study points: TCR sequencing covered a subset of patients with enough tissue. Tumors had more T cell infiltration than uninvolved lung, per TCRbeta sequencing and CD3 counts.

Sample share makes this clone large. Antigen: not known. TCRdb keeps only in-frame clones here, not all; method: immunoSEQ multiplex PCR. The sample lists some 6,000 clones, roughly four fifths occurring once. Per germline, CDR1 MNHEY and CDR2 SMNVEV (reference sequence). The V end was cut by 10 bases, the J end by 6 bases, with 10 bases between. This CDR3 spans 10 amino acids. The sequence was obtained from a human donor with non-small cell lung cancer. The chain couples TRBV27 to TRBJ2-7; D tentatively fits TRBD1 or TRBD2 (5 bases each). The specimen sequenced was lung tumor tissue. DNA of the CDR3: TGTGCCACCCTTGGGGGCGAGCAGTACTTC. Its translation: CATLGGEQYF.